Each of the 22 T cell receptor beta chains below was sequenced from the same sample in a study of T cells in women clearing cervical HPV infection. Only in-frame clones appear in the TCRdb table, and some are missing; sequencing was by immunoSEQ multiplex PCR. Its clone listing holds about 35,000 clones. The sequenced sample was blood buffy coat. These receptors all stem from a woman between 18 and 75 years old with a cervical HPV16 infection that either progressed to CIN3+ or cleared (not recorded which).

Notes on this clone: Read coverage stops 3 residues before the CDR3 terminus; the germline J gene supplies the remainder. This rearrangement joins TRBV28 to TRBJ2-3, with D possibly TRBD1 on 6 matching bases. V was pared by 6 bases and J by 1 base, with 17 bases between. The CDR3 consists of 16 residues. Per germline, CDR1 MDHEN and CDR2 SYDVKM. The sequenced part of the CDR3 DNA is TGTGCCAGCAGCCTACAGGGACGGGGCGGCACAGATACG. Its protein is CASSLQGRGGTDT. The full CDR3 protein is CASSLQGRGGTDTQYF.

As concerns this clone: The CDR3 end is not reached by the read, which stops 3 residues before it; the germline J gene fills it in. The chain carries TRBV11-3 and TRBJ1-1; perhaps TRBD1 as D (5 bases). Germline CDR1 reads SGHNT; CDR2 reads YENEEA. The CDR3 loop spans 13 amino acids. The part of the CDR3 DNA that was read is TGTGCCAGCAGCTCCCCTCGGGGGTGGGGA. This encodes CASSSPRGWG. The full CDR3 reads CASSSPRGWGAFF.

About this clone itself: Read coverage stops 3 residues before the CDR3 terminus; the germline J gene supplies the remainder. The genes are TRBV30 and TRBJ1-6; possibly TRBD1 for D (6 bases). The CDR3 runs 14 residues. CDR1 and CDR2 (germline): GTSNPN, SVGIG (reference sequence). V was cut by 3 bases and J by 9 bases, with 15 bases left in between. The sequenced CDR3 bases are TGTGCCTGGAGGAGCTCGGGACAAAGTTCACCC. Translation: CAWRSSGQSSP. The entire CDR3 is CAWRSSGQSSPLHF. Together with reference TRBV30 and TRBJ1-6, the CDR3 gives the full variable domain: SQTIHQWPATLVQPVGSPLSLECTVEGTSNPNLYWYRQAAGRGLQLLFYSVGIGQISSEVPQNLSASRPQDRQFILSSKKLLLSDSGFYLCAWRSSGQSSPLHFGNGTRLTVT.

To note about this clone: Mismatch with germline at one junction end may stem from a read error. The CDR3 is cut off 3 residues early in the read; its end comes from the germline J gene. The chain has TRBV6-1 and TRBJ2-5; D not resolved. Germline CDR1 is MNHNS and CDR2 is SASEGT. This CDR3 contains 14 residues. CDR3 sequence: CASREELIQETQYF. CDR3 DNA, as far as it was read: TGTGCCAGCAGGGAAGAGCTAATACAAGAGACC.

The CDR3 protein is CASSSETSGIGETQYF. The DNA read from the CDR3 is TGCGCCAGCAGCTCGGAGACTAGCGGGATAGGTGAGACC. The V gene is TRBV5-1, the J gene TRBJ2-5, with 11 bases that match TRBD2. Read coverage stops 3 residues before the CDR3 terminus; the germline J gene supplies the remainder. The trim removed 3 bases at V and 5 bases at J, leaving 9 bases unmatched. The length of the CDR3 is 16 residues. Germline V lookup: CDR1 SGHRS, CDR2 YFSETQ.

Turning to this clone: Coverage ceases 3 residues before the CDR3 finishes, and the germline J gene fills in the end. The chain joins TRBV7-9 to TRBJ2-3; 11 nucleotides match TRBD1. Germline CDR1 is SEHNR and CDR2 is FQNEAQ (reference sequence). The CDR3 extends over 15 amino acids. CDR3 bases read: TGTGCCAGCAGCTCCTGGACAGGGGGCTTAGAGCCG. It translates to CASSSWTGGLEP. The complete CDR3 reads CASSSWTGGLEPQYF.

The CDR3 protein is CASSWVLGLEYNEQFF. The DNA read from the CDR3 is TGCGCCAGCAGCTGGGTGCTTGGACTGGAATACAATGAG. V usage is TRBV5-1 and J usage is TRBJ2-1; tentative D call: TRBD2 (5 bases). Sequencing ends 3 residues short of the CDR3 end; the germline J gene provides the rest. Trimming left V 3 bases short and J 4 bases short, with 17 bases between. The CDR3 spans 16 residues. Germline assignment: CDR1 SGHRS and CDR2 YFSETQ.

Remarks on this clone: The read stops 3 residues short of the end of the CDR3; the missing end is completed from the germline J gene. V usage is TRBV11-3 and J usage is TRBJ2-2; no firm D call. Trimming removed 5 bases at V and 1 base at J, with 8 bases between. CDR3 length: 14 residues. The germline CDR1 and CDR2 sequences are SGHNT and YENEEA. Incomplete CDR3 DNA: TGTGCCAGCAGCCGCACACAGAACACCGGGGAG. Translated: CASSRTQNTGE. The CDR3 in its entirety is CASSRTQNTGELFF.

The CDR3 here is CASAAESSYEQYF. CDR3 DNA (partial): TGTGCCAGTGCAGCGGAAAGCTCCTACGAG. This chain connects TRBV10-3 to TRBJ2-7; weak D call: TRBD2 (5 bases). The observed sequence ends 3 residues before the CDR3 terminus, with the missing tail filled in from the germline J gene. Germline-derived CDR1 and CDR2 are ENHRY and SYGVKD. V lost 10 bases and J 0 bases, leaving 13 bases between the germline ends. The CDR3 loop spans 13 amino acids.

In regard to this clone: The read stops 3 residues short of the end of the CDR3; the missing end is completed from the germline J gene. The V call is TRBV2, the J call TRBJ1-1; D ambiguous. V was clipped by 2 bases and J by 3 bases, with 13 bases between them. This CDR3 has 15 residues. In germline, CDR1 is SNHLY, CDR2 FYNNEI. The covered CDR3 bases are TGTGCCAGCAGTGAAATTGTAGGGCCTGACACTGAA. This sequence encodes CASSEIVGPDTE. The entire CDR3 protein is CASSEIVGPDTEAFF.

Comments on this clone: The CDR3 end is not reached by the read, which stops 3 residues before it; the germline J gene fills it in. V usage is TRBV20-1 and J usage is TRBJ2-7; TRBD1 matches at 7 bases. CDR1 DFQATT and CDR2 SNEGSKA come from the germline V gene (reference sequence). This CDR3 comprises 13 residues. V dropped 2 bases and J dropped 2; count of bases not matched to a gene: 3. The sequenced CDR3 bases are TGCAGTGCTAGATCGGGACAGACCTACGAG. This sequence encodes CSARSGQTYE. The full CDR3 is CSARSGQTYEQYF.

Remarks on this clone: The CDR3 extends 3 residues past the end of the read, so its final part is completed from the germline J gene. The rearrangement joins TRBV7-9 to TRBJ2-7, with TRBD1 identical over 12 bases. Germline CDR1 reads SEHNR; CDR2 reads FQNEAQ (reference sequence). The CDR3 consists of 14 residues. The V segment lost 7 bases and the J segment 5 bases; nucleotides outside the gene matches: 6. The part of the CDR3 DNA that was read is TGTGCCAGCACCGCCGGGACAGGGGGCAACGAG. It specifies CASTAGTGGNE. In full, the CDR3 reads CASTAGTGGNEQYF.

As to this clone: The CDR3 goes on 3 residues after the read ends, and that part is filled in from the germline J gene. The chain couples TRBV20-1 to TRBJ1-6, with 10 bases aligning to TRBD1. The V segment lost 5 bases and the J segment 8 bases; nucleotides outside the gene matches: 6. This CDR3 contains 14 residues. Germline-derived CDR1 and CDR2 are DFQATT and SNEGSKA (reference sequence). The CDR3 DNA, read in part, is TGCAGTGCTGATTCCGGGACAGGGGATTCACCC. Translation: CSADSGTGDSP. The full-length CDR3 reads as CSADSGTGDSPLHF.

A note on this clone: The junction does not match germline at one end; this may be a read error. The sequenced fragment ends 3 residues before the CDR3 boundary, so the rest is inferred from the germline J gene. V and J are TRBV7-9 and TRBJ2-3; 9 positions match TRBD2. The CDR3 extends over 15 amino acids. The V gene's germline CDR1 is SEHNR and CDR2 FQNEAQ (reference sequence). The CDR3 spells CASSLDASGTETQYF. Partial CDR3 DNA: TGTGCCAGCAGCTTAGATGCTAGCGGGACAGAGACG. Full variable domain (missing parts from reference TRBV7-9 and TRBJ2-3): DTGVSQNPRHKITKRGQNVTFRCDPISEHNRLYWYRQTLGQGPEFLTYFQNEAQLEKSRLLSDRFSAERPKGSFSTLEIQRTEQGDSAMYLCASSLDASGTETQYFGPGTRLTVL.

The CDR3 here is CASSIFGQGTNEQFF. Incomplete CDR3 DNA: TGTGCCAGCAGCATCTTCGGACAGGGGACCAATGAG. The rearrangement uses TRBV7-8 and TRBJ2-1, with 9 bases fitting TRBD1. Read coverage stops 3 residues before the CDR3 terminus; the germline J gene supplies the remainder. V lost 5 bases to trimming and J lost 6 bases; unmatched junction nucleotides: 8. CDR3 length: 15 residues. The germline V gene has CDR1 SGHVS and CDR2 FQNEAQ.

A word on this clone: Coverage ceases 3 residues before the CDR3 finishes, and the germline J gene fills in the end. This chain uses TRBV4-1 with TRBJ1-1; no firm D call. This CDR3 region has 13 residues. The germline V gene encodes CDR1 MGHRA and CDR2 YSYEKL. Trimming shortened V by 5 bases and J by 1 base, and 8 bases separated the two germline ends. This CDR3 is CASSKRGNTEAFF. Incomplete CDR3 DNA: TGCGCCAGCAGCAAGCGGGGGAACACTGAA.

Comment on this clone: The read gets to within 3 residues of the CDR3 end, and the germline J gene fills in the rest. The rearrangement links TRBV12-3 or TRBV12-4 to TRBJ1-2; weak D call: TRBD1 (5 bases). The CDR3 is 13 residues long. V was clipped by 1 base and J by 4 bases, with 7 bases between them. This CDR3 reads CASSLDTGYGYTF. Partial CDR3 DNA: TGTGCCAGCAGTTTAGATACAGGCTATGGC.

Remarks on this clone: The CDR3 is cut off 3 residues early in the read; its end comes from the germline J gene. V and J are TRBV18 and TRBJ1-1; a weak D match, TRBD1 (5 bases). CDR3 size: 13 residues. V lost 2 bases and J 4 bases, leaving 8 bases between the germline ends. CDR1 is KGHSH, CDR2 LQKENI, per germline. The sequenced CDR3 bases are TGTGCCAGCTCACCATCTGGGGCCACTGAA. It translates to CASSPSGATE. The whole CDR3 protein reads CASSPSGATEAFF. The whole variable domain, remainder taken from reference TRBV18 and TRBJ1-1, is NAGVMQNPRHLVRRRGQEARLRCSPMKGHSHVYWYRQLPEEGLKFMVYLQKENIIDESGMPKERFSAEFPKEGPSILRIQQVVRGDSAAYFCASSPSGATEAFFGQGTRLTVV.

With regard to this clone: The sequence runs out 3 residues before the end of the CDR3; the remainder is reconstructed from the germline J gene. This sequence joins TRBV5-1 and TRBJ2-1, with 14 bases identical to TRBD2. The CDR3 has 16 residues. The germline V gene has CDR1 SGHRS and CDR2 YFSETQ. V was clipped by 4 bases and J by 6 bases; unmatched bases: 6. The CDR3 here is CASSPATSGGANEQFF. The CDR3 DNA, read in part, is TGCGCCAGCAGCCCCGCGACTAGCGGGGGGGCCAATGAG.

In the case of this clone: The CDR3 is cut off 3 residues early in the read; its end comes from the germline J gene. The rearrangement uses TRBV9 and TRBJ2-7; 10 nucleotides match TRBD2. V lost 4 bases to trimming and J lost 2 bases; unmatched junction nucleotides: 3. This CDR3 region has 14 residues. Germline values: CDR1 SGDLS, CDR2 YYNGEE. The CDR3 is CASSSSGGAYEQYF. The CDR3 bases that were read are TGTGCCAGCAGCTCCAGCGGGGGGGCCTACGAG. Looking up the rest from reference TRBV9 and TRBJ2-7 gives the full variable domain: DSGVTQTPKHLITATGQRVTLRCSPRSGDLSVYWYQQSLDQGLQFLIQYYNGEERAKGNILERFSAQQFPDLHSELNLSSLELGDSALYFCASSSSGGAYEQYFGPGTRLTVT.

Turning to this clone: The CDR3 end lies 3 residues beyond the end of the read and is filled in from the germline J gene. The gene calls are TRBV19 and TRBJ1-1; TRBD1 matches 9 bases. The J segment lost 5 bases and the V segment lost 3 bases, leaving 4 bases of the junction unmatched. The CDR3 extends over 14 amino acids. CDR1 and CDR2 from the germline V gene are LNHDA and SQIVND (reference sequence). The CDR3 protein is CASSIGTGRTEAFF. CDR3 DNA, as far as it was read: TGTGCCAGTAGTATCGGGACAGGGAGGACTGAA.

With regard to this clone: From the germline J gene comes the end of the CDR3, since the read stops 3 residues before it. The chain is built from TRBV19 and TRBJ2-2; D gene ambiguous. This CDR3 is 12 amino acids long. Germline assignment: CDR1 LNHDA and CDR2 SQIVND (reference sequence). The germline V and J ends were trimmed by 5 bases and 3 bases, with 4 bases remaining between them. Here the CDR3 reads CASSFYTGELFF. Incomplete CDR3 DNA: TGTGCCAGTAGTTTCTACACCGGGGAG.